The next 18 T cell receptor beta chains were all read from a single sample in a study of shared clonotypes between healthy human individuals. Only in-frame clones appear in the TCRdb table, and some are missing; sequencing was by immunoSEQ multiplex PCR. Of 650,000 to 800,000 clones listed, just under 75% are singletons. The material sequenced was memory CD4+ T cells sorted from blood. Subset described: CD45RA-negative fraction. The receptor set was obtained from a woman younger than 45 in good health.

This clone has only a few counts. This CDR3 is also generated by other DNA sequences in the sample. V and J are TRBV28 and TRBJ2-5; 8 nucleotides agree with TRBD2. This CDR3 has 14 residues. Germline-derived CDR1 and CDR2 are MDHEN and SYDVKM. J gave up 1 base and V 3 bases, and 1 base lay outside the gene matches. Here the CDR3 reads CASSFSGSQETQYF. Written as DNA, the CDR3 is TGTGCCAGCAGTTTCAGCGGGAGCCAAGAGACCCAGTACTTC.

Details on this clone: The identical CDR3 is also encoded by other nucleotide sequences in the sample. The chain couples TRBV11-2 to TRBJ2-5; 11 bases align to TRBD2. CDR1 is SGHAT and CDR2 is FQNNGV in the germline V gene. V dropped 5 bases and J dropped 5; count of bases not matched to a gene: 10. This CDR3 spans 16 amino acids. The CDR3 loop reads CASSTSELAGVETQYF. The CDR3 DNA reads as TGTGCCAGCAGCACCTCAGAACTAGCGGGAGTTGAGACCCAGTACTTC.

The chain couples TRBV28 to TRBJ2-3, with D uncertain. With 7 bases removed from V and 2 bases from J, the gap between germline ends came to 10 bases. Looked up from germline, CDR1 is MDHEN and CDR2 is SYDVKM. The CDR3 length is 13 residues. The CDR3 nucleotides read TGTGCCAGCAAGGATTCAGCCACAGATACGCAGTATTTT. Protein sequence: CASKDSATDTQYF.

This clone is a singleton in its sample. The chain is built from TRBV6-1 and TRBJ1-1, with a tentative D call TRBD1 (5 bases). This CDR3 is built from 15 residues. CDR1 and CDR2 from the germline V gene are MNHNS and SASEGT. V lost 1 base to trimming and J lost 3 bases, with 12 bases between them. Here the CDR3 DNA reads TGTGCCAGCAGTGAAGAGGGGACTGGCTACACTGAAGCTTTCTTT. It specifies CASSEEGTGYTEAFF.

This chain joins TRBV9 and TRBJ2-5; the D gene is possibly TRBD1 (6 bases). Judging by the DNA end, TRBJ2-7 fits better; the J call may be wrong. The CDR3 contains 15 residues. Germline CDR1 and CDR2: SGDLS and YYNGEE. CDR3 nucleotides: TGTGCCAGCAGTCGTTCGTGGGACAACTCCTACGAGCAGTACTTC. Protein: CASSRSWDNSYEQYF.

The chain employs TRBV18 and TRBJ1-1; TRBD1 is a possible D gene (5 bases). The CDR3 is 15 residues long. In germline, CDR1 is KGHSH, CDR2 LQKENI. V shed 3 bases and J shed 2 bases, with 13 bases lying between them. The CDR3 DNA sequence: TGTGCCAGCTCACCCAGGGAGCCTACTAACACTGAAGCTTTCTTT. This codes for CASSPREPTNTEAFF.

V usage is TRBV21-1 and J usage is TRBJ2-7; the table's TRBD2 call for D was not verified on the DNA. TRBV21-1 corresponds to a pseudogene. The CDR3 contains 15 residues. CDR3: CASSKRLAGDVGQYF. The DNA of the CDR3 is TGTGCCAGCAGCAAGCGACTAGCGGGAGACGTGGGGCAGTACTTC.

The CDR3 sequence: CASSKDAGSSYEQYF. CDR3 sequence (DNA): TGCGCCAGCAGCAAAGACGCGGGAAGCTCCTACGAGCAGTACTTC. The chain carries TRBV5-1 and TRBJ2-7; D is possibly TRBD2 (6 bases). V gave up 4 bases and J gave up 0 bases, with 14 bases separating them. This CDR3 is 15 amino acids long. Germline CDR1 SGHRS, CDR2 YFSETQ.

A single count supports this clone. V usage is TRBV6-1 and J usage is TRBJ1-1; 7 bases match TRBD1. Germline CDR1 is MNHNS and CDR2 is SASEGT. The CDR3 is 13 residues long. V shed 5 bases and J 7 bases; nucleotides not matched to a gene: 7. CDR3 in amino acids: CASSTGQALEAFF. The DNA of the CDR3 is TGTGCCAGCAGTACCGGACAGGCTCTTGAAGCTTTCTTT.

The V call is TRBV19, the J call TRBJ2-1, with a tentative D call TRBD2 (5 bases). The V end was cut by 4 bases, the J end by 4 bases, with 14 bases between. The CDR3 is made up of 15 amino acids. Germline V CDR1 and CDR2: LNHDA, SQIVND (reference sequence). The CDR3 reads CASSTRIASYNEQFF. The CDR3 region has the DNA TGTGCCAGTAGTACCCGAATAGCGTCTTACAATGAGCAGTTCTTC. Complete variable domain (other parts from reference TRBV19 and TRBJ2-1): DGGITQSPKYLFRKEGQNVTLSCEQNLNHDAMYWYRQDPGQGLRLIYYSQIVNDFQKGDIAEGYSVSREKKESFPLTVTSAQKNPTAFYLCASSTRIASYNEQFFGPGTRLTVL.

Here the CDR3 reads CASSPGQGAGQPQHF. The CDR3 coding sequence is TGTGCCAGCAGCCCCGGACAGGGGGCAGGACAGCCCCAGCATTTT. The chain combines TRBV7-8 with TRBJ1-5; 11 bases align to TRBD1. The CDR3 consists of 15 residues. V trimming: 5 bases; J trimming: 7 bases; junction bases outside the gene matches: 7. CDR1 and CDR2 (germline): SGHVS, FQNEAQ.

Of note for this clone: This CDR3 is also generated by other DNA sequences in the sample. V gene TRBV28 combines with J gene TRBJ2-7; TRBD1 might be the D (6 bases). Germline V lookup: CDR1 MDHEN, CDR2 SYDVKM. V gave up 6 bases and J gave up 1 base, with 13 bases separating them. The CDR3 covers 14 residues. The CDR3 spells CASSLEGQSYEQYF. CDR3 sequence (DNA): TGTGCCAGCAGCTTAGAAGGACAGTCCTACGAGCAGTACTTC.

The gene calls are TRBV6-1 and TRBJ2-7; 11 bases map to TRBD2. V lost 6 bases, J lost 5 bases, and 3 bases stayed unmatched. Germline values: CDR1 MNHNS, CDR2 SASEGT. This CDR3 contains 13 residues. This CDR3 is CASRSSGRNEQYF. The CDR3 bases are TGTGCCAGCAGGTCTAGCGGGAGGAACGAGCAGTACTTC.

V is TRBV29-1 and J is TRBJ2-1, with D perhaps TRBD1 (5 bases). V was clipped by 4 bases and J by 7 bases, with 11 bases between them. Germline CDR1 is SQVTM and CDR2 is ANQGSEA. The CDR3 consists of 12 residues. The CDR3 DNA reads TGCAGCGTTGCCCCTCCAGGGAATGAGCAGTTCTTC. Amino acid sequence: CSVAPPGNEQFF.

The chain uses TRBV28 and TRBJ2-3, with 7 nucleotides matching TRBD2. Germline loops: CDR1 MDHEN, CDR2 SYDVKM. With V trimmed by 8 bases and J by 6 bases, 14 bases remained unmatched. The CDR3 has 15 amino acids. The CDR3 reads CASGRGAGPRDTQYF. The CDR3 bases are TGTGCCAGCGGAAGAGGAGCGGGGCCTCGGGATACGCAGTATTTT.

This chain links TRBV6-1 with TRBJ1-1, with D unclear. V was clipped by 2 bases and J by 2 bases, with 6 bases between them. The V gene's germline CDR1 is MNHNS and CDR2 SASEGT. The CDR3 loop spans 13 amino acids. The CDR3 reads CASSESSNTEAFF. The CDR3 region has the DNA TGTGCCAGCAGTGAATCGTCAAACACTGAAGCTTTCTTT.

The CDR3 DNA is TGCGCCAGCAGCTTCGGGGGGAGACGGGAAGATACGCAGTATTTT. Amino acids: CASSFGGRREDTQYF. The J gene is TRBJ2-3, the V gene TRBV5-1, with TRBD2 identical over 7 bases. The germline V gene encodes CDR1 SGHRS and CDR2 YFSETQ. Trimming cost V 2 bases and J 5 bases; bases outside gene matches: 8. The CDR3 is made up of 15 amino acids.

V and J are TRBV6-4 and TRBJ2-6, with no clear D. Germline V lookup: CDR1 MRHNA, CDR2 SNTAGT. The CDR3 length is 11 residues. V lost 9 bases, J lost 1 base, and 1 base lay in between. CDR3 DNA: TGTGCCAGATCTGGGGCCAACGTCCTGACTTTC. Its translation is CARSGANVLTF.